Each of the 10 T cell receptor beta chains below was sequenced from the same sample in a study of Ad26.COV2.S vaccination and SARS-CoV-2 variants. Measured with immunoSEQ multiplex PCR; TCRdb has only the in-frame clones, and not every one. In the table there are about 680,000 clones, more than 70% of which are singletons. Treatment indicated: 15 to 20 received Ad26.COV2.S at low or high dose, single or two shots; 5 received placebo; per-sample allocation not given. All samples were drawn on day 63, counting from the first vaccine or placebo injection. The sequences come from peripheral blood, collected in a trial of Ad26.COV2.S vaccine versus placebo. Receptors originate from a person between 18 and 65 years old who received the Ad26.COV2.S COVID-19 vaccine or a placebo.

The V gene is TRBV24-1, the J gene TRBJ2-2; no clear D. CDR3 length: 14 amino acids. Germline loops: CDR1 KGHDR, CDR2 SFDVKD. The germline V and J ends were trimmed by 1 base and 4 bases, with 6 bases remaining between them. CDR3 bases: TGTGCCACCAGTGATTTTTTGGTCACCGGGGAGCTGTTTTTT. Residues: CATSDFLVTGELFF.

The rearrangement links TRBV15 to TRBJ2-5, with 9 bases that match TRBD2. The CDR3 runs 15 residues. The V gene end was trimmed by 0 bases and the J gene end by 2 bases; junction bases not matched to a gene: 1. Looked up from germline, CDR1 is LNHNV and CDR2 is YYDKDF (reference sequence). Here the CDR3 reads CATSRETSGQETQYF. In DNA form, the CDR3 reads TGTGCCACCAGCAGAGAGACTAGCGGACAAGAGACCCAGTACTTC.

The chain recombines TRBV7-2 with TRBJ2-1, with D perhaps being TRBD1 or TRBD2 (5 bases each). CDR1 is SGHTA, CDR2 FQGNSA, per germline. CDR3 length: 16 amino acids. Trimming removed 3 bases at V and 4 bases at J, with 16 bases between. In DNA, the CDR3 is TGTGCCAGCAGCTTGTCCGGGACCATCTATTACAATGAGCAGTTCTTC. It translates to CASSLSGTIYYNEQFF.

The CDR3 spells CAWSVPSGRYNEQFF. For the CDR3, the DNA is TGTGCCTGGAGTGTACCTAGCGGGAGATACAATGAGCAGTTCTTC. The rearrangement joins TRBV30 to TRBJ2-1; 10 nucleotides agree with TRBD2. The germline V gene has CDR1 GTSNPN and CDR2 SVGIG (reference sequence). The J segment lost 4 bases and the V segment lost 0 bases, leaving 3 bases of the junction unmatched. The CDR3 is made up of 15 amino acids.

This chain connects TRBV10-3 to TRBJ2-6, with 9 bases aligning to TRBD1. V lost 7 bases, J lost 2 bases, and 9 bases stayed unmatched. Germline lookup yields CDR1 ENHRY and CDR2 SYGVKD. This CDR3 is 17 amino acids long. This CDR3 reads CAINPGQGLPGANVLTF. The CDR3 DNA is TGTGCCATCAACCCGGGACAGGGTCTCCCTGGGGCCAACGTCCTGACTTTC.

J is TRBJ2-7 and V is TRBV4-3; D may be TRBD1 (5 bases). Trimming left V 2 bases short and J 7 bases short, with 21 bases between. In germline, CDR1 is LGHNA, CDR2 YSLEER. This CDR3 spans 16 amino acids. The CDR3: CASSQSFPDSFREQYF. DNA for the CDR3: TGCGCCAGCAGCCAAAGTTTCCCCGACAGTTTTAGGGAGCAGTACTTC.

A few counts support this clone. The chain recombines TRBV30 with TRBJ1-2, with a weak D call TRBD1 (6 bases). V lost 7 bases and J 6 bases, leaving 9 bases between the germline ends. Germline-derived CDR1 and CDR2 are GTSNPN and SVGIG (reference sequence). This CDR3 comprises 10 residues. The CDR3 loop is CASTGNGYTF. CDR3 DNA sequence: TGTGCCTCCACAGGGAATGGCTACACCTTC.

This sequence joins TRBV5-1 and TRBJ2-5; D might be TRBD1 or TRBD2, each matching 6 bases. Germline CDR1 SGHRS, CDR2 YFSETQ. V lost 0 bases, J lost 1 base, and 13 bases lay in between. The CDR3 is made up of 16 amino acids. The CDR3 coding sequence is TGCGCCAGCAGCTTGGCCGGGGGCGGAATCCAAGAGACCCAGTACTTC. Translation gives CASSLAGGGIQETQYF.

The chain uses TRBV6-5 and TRBJ2-2; D is ambiguous. V lost 2 bases to trimming and J lost 6 bases, with 10 bases between them. CDR1 and CDR2 (germline): MNHEY, SVGAGI. The CDR3 has 14 amino acids. CDR3 sequence reads: CASSYTVGAGELFF. DNA of the CDR3: TGTGCCAGCAGTTACACCGTTGGAGCCGGGGAGCTGTTTTTT.

J is TRBJ1-5 and V is TRBV6-1, with a possible D match to TRBD1 (5 bases). The CDR3 has 15 amino acids. V dropped 0 bases and J dropped 6 bases, with 12 bases sitting between them. Germline V lookup: CDR1 MNHNS, CDR2 SASEGT. The chain's CDR3 is CASSEAGQGSQPQHF. The CDR3 bases are TGTGCCAGCAGTGAAGCGGGGCAGGGTAGTCAGCCCCAGCATTTT.